These T cell receptor beta chains were read from a single sample in a study of blood T cell repertoires in COVID-19. Generated by immunoSEQ multiplex PCR, the TCRdb table keeps only in-frame clones and is missing some. Of approximately 75,000 clones in the sample, 70% to 85% are singletons; the top ten hold about 22%. Specimen: peripheral blood. These receptors were obtained from a woman between 50 and 59 years old with acute or convalescent COVID-19. Each CDR3 is given with its conserved first and last residue. Each record gives: clone size, D gene, V gene, CDR3 length, J gene, CDR3 protein, CDR3 DNA. D genes are given only for firm matches. For some rows the clone size is stated as once, few or many, or as a class when expanded; others skip it.

clone size: .
D gene: .
V gene: TRBV30
CDR3 length: 16
J gene: TRBJ1-5
CDR3 protein: CAWSLRGFNSNQPQHF
CDR3 DNA: TGTGCCTGGAGTTTACGGGGTTTTAATAGCAATCAGCCCCAGCATTTT

clone size: .
D gene: .
V gene: TRBV6-2/TRBV6-3
CDR3 length: 14
J gene: TRBJ2-1
CDR3 protein: CASSGGGPYNEQFF
CDR3 DNA: TGTGCCAGCAGTGGGGGGGGGCCCTACAATGAGCAGTTCTTC

clone size: .
D gene: .
V gene: TRBV27
CDR3 length: 12
J gene: TRBJ2-7
CDR3 protein: CASNGGPYEQYF
CDR3 DNA: TGTGCCAGCAACGGGGGTCCCTACGAGCAGTACTTC

clone size: few
D gene: .
V gene: TRBV5-6
CDR3 length: 15
J gene: TRBJ2-4
CDR3 protein: CASSSRSLAKNIQYF
CDR3 DNA: TGTGCCAGCAGCTCGCGCTCACTAGCCAAAAACATTCAGTACTTC

clone size: .
D gene: .
V gene: TRBV6-6
CDR3 length: 14
J gene: TRBJ1-1
CDR3 protein: CATSNSQENTEAFF
CDR3 DNA: TGTGCCACCTCGAACTCGCAGGAGAACACTGAAGCTTTCTTT

clone size: .
D gene: .
V gene: TRBV18
CDR3 length: 16
J gene: TRBJ1-1
CDR3 protein: CASSLDLEVMDTEAFF
CDR3 DNA: TGTGCCAGCTCACTCGATCTAGAGGTAATGGACACTGAAGCTTTCTTT

clone size: once
D gene: .
V gene: TRBV5-3
CDR3 length: 17
J gene: TRBJ2-2
CDR3 protein: CARSPGERSTNTGELFF
CDR3 DNA: TGTGCCAGAAGCCCCGGTGAGCGAAGTACGAACACCGGGGAGCTGTTTTTT

clone size: .
D gene: .
V gene: TRBV5-4
CDR3 length: 13
J gene: TRBJ1-1
CDR3 protein: CASSLEFGAEAFF
CDR3 DNA: TGTGCCAGCAGCTTGGAATTCGGGGCTGAAGCTTTCTTT

clone size: .
D gene: .
V gene: TRBV27
CDR3 length: 14
J gene: TRBJ1-2
CDR3 protein: CASSLSTDSYGYTF
CDR3 DNA: TGTGCCAGCAGTTTATCGACAGACAGCTATGGCTACACCTTC

clone size: .
D gene: TRBD2
V gene: TRBV19
CDR3 length: 16
J gene: TRBJ2-5
CDR3 protein: CASSRTSGVLKETQYF
CDR3 DNA: TGTGCCAGTAGTAGGACTAGCGGGGTTCTCAAAGAGACCCAGTACTTC

clone size: .
D gene: .
V gene: TRBV19
CDR3 length: 16
J gene: TRBJ1-2
CDR3 protein: CASTLRPPQGHYGYTF
CDR3 DNA: TGTGCCAGTACCCTCCGCCCCCCCCAGGGGCACTATGGCTACACCTTC

clone size: .
D gene: .
V gene: TRBV7-2
CDR3 length: 15
J gene: TRBJ2-1
CDR3 protein: CASSLSRGGRNEQFF
CDR3 DNA: TGTGCCAGCAGCTTATCGAGGGGGGGCCGAAATGAGCAGTTCTTC

clone size: few
D gene: .
V gene: TRBV4-1
CDR3 length: 13
J gene: TRBJ1-5
CDR3 protein: CASSRPGEQPQHF
CDR3 DNA: TGCGCCAGCAGCCGCCCAGGGGAACAGCCCCAGCATTTT

clone size: few
D gene: .
V gene: TRBV24-1
CDR3 length: 13
J gene: TRBJ1-5
CDR3 protein: CATSDTWDKPQHF
CDR3 DNA: TGTGCCACCAGTGATACCTGGGACAAGCCCCAGCATTTT

clone size: .
D gene: TRBD2
V gene: TRBV28
CDR3 length: 14
J gene: TRBJ2-7
CDR3 protein: CASIASGTSYEQYF
CDR3 DNA: TGTGCCAGCATTGCTAGCGGGACCTCCTACGAGCAGTACTTC

clone size: .
D gene: TRBD2
V gene: TRBV18
CDR3 length: 16
J gene: TRBJ2-7
CDR3 protein: CASSPLASGASYEQYF
CDR3 DNA: TGTGCCAGCTCACCACTTGCTAGCGGGGCCTCGTACGAGCAGTACTTC

clone size: .
D gene: TRBD1
V gene: TRBV7-9
CDR3 length: 14
J gene: TRBJ1-5
CDR3 protein: CASSGGQGNQPQHF
CDR3 DNA: TGTGCCAGCAGCGGGGGACAGGGGAATCAGCCCCAGCATTTT

clone size: .
D gene: .
V gene: TRBV12-3/TRBV12-4
CDR3 length: 13
J gene: TRBJ2-2
CDR3 protein: CASSRGYTGELFF
CDR3 DNA: TGTGCCAGCAGTCGGGGATACACCGGGGAGCTGTTTTTT

clone size: .
D gene: TRBD2
V gene: TRBV7-8
CDR3 length: 15
J gene: TRBJ2-7
CDR3 protein: CASSLSAGGPDEQYF
CDR3 DNA: TGTGCCAGCAGCTTATCTGCGGGAGGGCCGGACGAGCAGTACTTC

clone size: few
D gene: .
V gene: TRBV7-7
CDR3 length: 16
J gene: TRBJ2-5
CDR3 protein: CASSPMPPGGGETQYF
CDR3 DNA: TGTGCTAGCAGCCCTATGCCGCCGGGGGGCGGTGAGACCCAGTACTTC

clone size: .
D gene: TRBD1
V gene: TRBV19
CDR3 length: 13
J gene: TRBJ2-7
CDR3 protein: CATRDRESEEQYF
CDR3 DNA: TGTGCCACCCGGGACAGGGAATCGGAAGAGCAGTACTTC

clone size: .
D gene: .
V gene: TRBV5-5
CDR3 length: 16
J gene: TRBJ1-5
CDR3 protein: CASSSTYRVSNQPQHF
CDR3 DNA: TGTGCCAGCAGTTCGACTTACAGGGTTAGCAATCAGCCCCAGCATTTT

clone size: once
D gene: .
V gene: TRBV7-2
CDR3 length: 15
J gene: TRBJ1-2
CDR3 protein: CASSLAAGTKDGYTF
CDR3 DNA: TGTGCCAGCAGCTTAGCGGCAGGGACAAAAGATGGCTACACCTTC

clone size: .
D gene: TRBD1
V gene: TRBV7-2
CDR3 length: 13
J gene: TRBJ2-5
CDR3 protein: CASSTGTGETQYF
CDR3 DNA: TGTGCCAGCAGTACCGGGACAGGAGAGACCCAGTACTTC

clone size: .
D gene: .
V gene: TRBV15
CDR3 length: 13
J gene: TRBJ2-7
CDR3 protein: CATTQGQNYEQYF
CDR3 DNA: TGTGCCACCACCCAGGGACAAAACTACGAGCAGTACTTC

clone size: .
D gene: TRBD1
V gene: TRBV7-9
CDR3 length: 14
J gene: TRBJ2-7
CDR3 protein: CASSRQGAVGEQYF
CDR3 DNA: TGTGCCAGCAGCCGACAGGGGGCGGTTGGCGAGCAGTACTTC

clone size: .
D gene: .
V gene: TRBV18
CDR3 length: 14
J gene: TRBJ2-2
CDR3 protein: CASCEWTRDGELFF
CDR3 DNA: TGTGCCAGCTGCGAATGGACAAGGGACGGGGAGCTGTTTTTT

clone size: .
D gene: TRBD1
V gene: TRBV25-1
CDR3 length: 16
J gene: TRBJ2-1
CDR3 protein: CASSEWTGAGYNEQFF
CDR3 DNA: TGTGCCAGCAGTGAATGGACAGGTGCGGGCTACAATGAGCAGTTCTTC

clone size: .
D gene: .
V gene: TRBV3-1/TRBV3-2
CDR3 length: 12
J gene: TRBJ1-1
CDR3 protein: CASSLDLWGPLF
CDR3 DNA: TGTGCCAGCAGCCTTGATTTATGGGGCCCCTTATTT

clone size: .
D gene: TRBD2
V gene: TRBV11-3
CDR3 length: 15
J gene: TRBJ2-1
CDR3 protein: CASSLVPSGSNEQFF
CDR3 DNA: TGTGCCAGCAGCTTAGTCCCTAGCGGGAGCAATGAGCAGTTCTTC

clone size: .
D gene: .
V gene: TRBV5-1
CDR3 length: 16
J gene: TRBJ2-3
CDR3 protein: CASSLHGVSSTDTQYF
CDR3 DNA: TGCGCCAGCAGCTTGCACGGGGTCTCTAGCACAGATACGCAGTATTTT

clone size: .
D gene: TRBD1
V gene: TRBV5-1
CDR3 length: 15
J gene: TRBJ2-7
CDR3 protein: CASSLLTGNSDEQYF
CDR3 DNA: TGCGCCAGCAGCTTGCTGACAGGGAATAGCGACGAGCAGTACTTC

clone size: once
D gene: .
V gene: TRBV4-1
CDR3 length: 17
J gene: TRBJ1-4
CDR3 protein: CASSQDGPRGIGEKLFF
CDR3 DNA: TGCGCCAGCAGCCAAGATGGTCCCAGGGGCATTGGTGAAAAACTGTTTTTT

clone size: .
D gene: TRBD1
V gene: TRBV15
CDR3 length: 15
J gene: TRBJ1-4
CDR3 protein: CATSQTGGRSEKLFF
CDR3 DNA: TGTGCCACCAGCCAAACAGGGGGCCGCAGTGAAAAACTGTTTTTT

clone size: .
D gene: .
V gene: TRBV30
CDR3 length: 11
J gene: TRBJ1-5
CDR3 protein: CAWSTTGTQHF
CDR3 DNA: TGTGCCTGGAGTACAACCGGGACCCAGCATTTT

clone size: .
D gene: .
V gene: TRBV14
CDR3 length: 16
J gene: TRBJ2-1
CDR3 protein: CASSPWPWERVNEQFF
CDR3 DNA: TGTGCCAGCAGTCCATGGCCTTGGGAGAGGGTCAATGAGCAGTTCTTC

clone size: .
D gene: TRBD1
V gene: TRBV6-5
CDR3 length: 13
J gene: TRBJ2-7
CDR3 protein: CATSRDRGHEQYF
CDR3 DNA: TGTGCCACCAGCCGGGACAGGGGGCACGAGCAGTACTTC

clone size: .
D gene: TRBD1
V gene: TRBV19
CDR3 length: 15
J gene: TRBJ2-3
CDR3 protein: CASSEGTGSRGTQYF
CDR3 DNA: TGTGCCAGTAGCGAAGGGACAGGATCACGAGGTACGCAGTATTTT

clone size: .
D gene: .
V gene: TRBV5-4
CDR3 length: 15
J gene: TRBJ2-3
CDR3 protein: CASSLDGSNADTQYF
CDR3 DNA: TGTGCCAGCAGCTTGGACGGGAGTAATGCAGATACGCAGTATTTT

clone size: .
D gene: .
V gene: TRBV4-3
CDR3 length: 16
J gene: TRBJ2-2
CDR3 protein: CASSQDSGTYTGELFF
CDR3 DNA: TGCGCCAGCAGCCAAGACTCCGGGACTTACACCGGGGAGCTGTTTTTT

clone size: once
D gene: .
V gene: TRBV7-3
CDR3 length: 16
J gene: TRBJ2-3
CDR3 protein: CASSSLTVTGSDTQYF
CDR3 DNA: TGTGCCAGCAGCTCGCTAACCGTAACAGGTTCAGATACGCAGTATTTT

clone size: .
D gene: .
V gene: TRBV6-5
CDR3 length: 13
J gene: TRBJ1-1
CDR3 protein: CASSYSRNTEAFF
CDR3 DNA: TGTGCCAGCAGTTACTCTCGGAACACTGAAGCTTTCTTT

clone size: few
D gene: TRBD1
V gene: TRBV3-1/TRBV3-2
CDR3 length: 15
J gene: TRBJ1-2
CDR3 protein: CASSLLGQEDGGYTF
CDR3 DNA: TGTGCCAGCAGCCTCCTGGGACAGGAGGATGGCGGCTACACCTTC

clone size: once
D gene: .
V gene: TRBV27
CDR3 length: 14
J gene: TRBJ2-3
CDR3 protein: CASSSLVMTDTQYF
CDR3 DNA: TGTGCCAGCAGTTCACTAGTCATGACAGATACGCAGTATTTT